This TCR beta chain was obtained from a study of chemoradiotherapy in HPV16-positive cancers. Repertoires were sampled repeatedly during chemoradiotherapy. Germline V lookup: CDR1 SGHVS, CDR2 FQNEAQ. Trimming left V 5 bases short and J 5 bases short, with 16 bases between. This CDR3 has 14 amino acids. Using immunoSEQ multiplex PCR, the repertoire was profiled, and TCRdb retains in-frame clones only, with some absent. Altogether 11,000 or so clones are present, roughly 64% being singletons, with the ten largest covering around 19%. This clone has a single count. The source is a human donor with HPV-associated anogenital cancer. The chain couples TRBV7-8 to TRBJ2-7; D ambiguous. This specimen was acquired from a patient who underwent chemoradiotherapy. The CDR3 DNA is TGTGCCAGCAGCCCCGCTTCGTGGGCGAACGAGCAGTACTTC. Its protein product is CASSPASWANEQYF.